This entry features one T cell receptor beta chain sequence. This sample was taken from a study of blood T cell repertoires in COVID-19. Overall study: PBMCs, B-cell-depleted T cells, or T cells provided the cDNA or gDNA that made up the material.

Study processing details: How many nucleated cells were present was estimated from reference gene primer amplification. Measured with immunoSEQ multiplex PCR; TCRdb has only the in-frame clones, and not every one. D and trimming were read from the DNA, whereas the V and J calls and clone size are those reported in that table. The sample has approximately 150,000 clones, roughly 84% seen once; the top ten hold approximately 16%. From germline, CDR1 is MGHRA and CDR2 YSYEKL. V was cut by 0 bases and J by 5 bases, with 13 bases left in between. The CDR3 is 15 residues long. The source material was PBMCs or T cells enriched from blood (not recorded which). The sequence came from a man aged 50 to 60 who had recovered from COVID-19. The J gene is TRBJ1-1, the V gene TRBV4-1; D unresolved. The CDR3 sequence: CASSQDGLSETEAFF. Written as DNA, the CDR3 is TGCGCCAGCAGCCAAGATGGCCTGAGCGAGACTGAAGCTTTCTTT.